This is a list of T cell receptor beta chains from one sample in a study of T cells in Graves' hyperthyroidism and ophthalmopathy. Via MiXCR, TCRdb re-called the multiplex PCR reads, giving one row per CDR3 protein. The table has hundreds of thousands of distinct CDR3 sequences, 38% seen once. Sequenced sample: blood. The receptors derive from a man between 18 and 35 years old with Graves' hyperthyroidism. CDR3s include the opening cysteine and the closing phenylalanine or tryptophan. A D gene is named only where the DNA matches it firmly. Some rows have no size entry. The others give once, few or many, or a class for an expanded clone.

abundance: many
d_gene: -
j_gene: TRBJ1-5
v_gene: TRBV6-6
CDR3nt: TGTGCCAGCGTGCCAAGGGGGGCCCATCAGCCCCAGCATTTT
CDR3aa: CASVPRGAHQPQHF

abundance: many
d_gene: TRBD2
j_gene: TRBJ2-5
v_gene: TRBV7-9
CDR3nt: TGTGCCAGCAGTCCCTCCGGACTAGCTGAGTACTTC
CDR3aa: CASSPSGLAEYF

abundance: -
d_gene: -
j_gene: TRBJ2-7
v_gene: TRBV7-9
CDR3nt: TGTGCCAGCAGCCCAGGGGGGTGCGAGCAGTACTTC
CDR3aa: CASSPGGCEQYF

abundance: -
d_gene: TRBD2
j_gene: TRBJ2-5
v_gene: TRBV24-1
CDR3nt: TGTGCCACCAGTAGTATATCCGCTAGCGGGAGGCCAGAGACCCAGTACTTC
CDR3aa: CATSSISASGRPETQYF

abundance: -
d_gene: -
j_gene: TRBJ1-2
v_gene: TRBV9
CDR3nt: TGTGCCAGCAGGCCGGCGCAGGAAGGCGGCTACACCTTC
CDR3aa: CASRPAQEGGYTF

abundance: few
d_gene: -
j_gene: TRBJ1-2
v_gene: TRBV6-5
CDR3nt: TGTGCCAGCAGCCCGAACACGGGGGTAAGGGGCTACACCTTC
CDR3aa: CASSPNTGVRGYTF

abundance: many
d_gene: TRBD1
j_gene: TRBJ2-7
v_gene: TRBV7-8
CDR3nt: TGTGCCAGCAGCCTCGGACAGGACGAGCAGTACTTC
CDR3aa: CASSLGQDEQYF

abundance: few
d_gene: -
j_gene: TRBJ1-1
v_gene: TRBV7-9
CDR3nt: TGTGCCAGCAGCTCAGAGACAGAACCTGAAGCTTTCTTT
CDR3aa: CASSSETEPEAFF

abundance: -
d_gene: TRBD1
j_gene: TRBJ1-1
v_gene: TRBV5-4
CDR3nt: TGTACCAGCAGGGGGACAGGGGCGAACACTGAAGCTTTCTTT
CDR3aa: CTSRGTGANTEAFF

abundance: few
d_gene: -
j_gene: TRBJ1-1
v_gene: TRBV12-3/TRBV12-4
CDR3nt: TGTGCCAGCAGTCCGGGGAGGGGAATTGAAGCTTTCTTT
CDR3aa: CASSPGRGIEAFF

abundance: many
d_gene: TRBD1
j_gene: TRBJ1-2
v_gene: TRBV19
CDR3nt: TGTGCCAGTAGTCTCGGACAGGGATGGGGCTACACCTTC
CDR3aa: CASSLGQGWGYTF

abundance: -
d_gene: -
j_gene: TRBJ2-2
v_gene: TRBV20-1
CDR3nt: TGCAGTGCGCGGGGACAGCAAAACACCGGGGAGCTGTTTTTT
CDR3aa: CSARGQQNTGELFF

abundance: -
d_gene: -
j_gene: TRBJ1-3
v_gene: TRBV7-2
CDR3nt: TGTGCCAGCAGCTTAGCAGTAGGTCAGATGCCGTTCCTCTCTGGAAACACCATATATTTT
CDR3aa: CASSLAVGQMPFLSGNTIYF

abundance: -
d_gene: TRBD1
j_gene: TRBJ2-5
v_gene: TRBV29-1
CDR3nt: TGCAGCGTTACCGGGACAGCAGGAGAGACCCAGTACTTC
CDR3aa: CSVTGTAGETQYF

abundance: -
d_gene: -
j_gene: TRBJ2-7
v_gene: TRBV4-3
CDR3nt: TGCGCCAGCAGCCAAGATTCCCTCGGATCCTACGAGCAGTACTTC
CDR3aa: CASSQDSLGSYEQYF

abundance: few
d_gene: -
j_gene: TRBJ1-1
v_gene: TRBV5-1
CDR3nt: TGCGCCAGCAGCTTGGATGGGTCGATATGGGGCACTGAAGCTTTCTTT
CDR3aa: CASSLDGSIWGTEAFF

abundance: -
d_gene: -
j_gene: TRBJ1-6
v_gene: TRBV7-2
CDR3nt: TGTGCCAGCAGCTTTAGAGAGCGGAACGGCCCACCCCTCCACTTT
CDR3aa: CASSFRERNGPPLHF